Each of the 28 T cell receptor beta chains below was sequenced from the same sample in a study of T cells in narcolepsy. Only in-frame clones appear in the TCRdb table, and some are missing; sequencing was by immunoSEQ multiplex PCR. Among fewer than 35,000 clones listed, around 86% were seen once. Sample: CD45RA- memory CD4+ T cells from PBMCs. The receptor set was obtained from a human donor with narcolepsy.

CDR3 region: CASSFFSGTDTQYF. The CDR3, as DNA: TGTGCCAGCAGCTTCTTTAGCGGCACAGATACGCAGTATTTT. The rearrangement joins TRBV5-6 to TRBJ2-3; possible D gene TRBD2, 5 bases. V was trimmed by 2 bases and J by 1 base, leaving 8 bases between them. The CDR3 runs to 14 residues. The V gene's germline CDR1 is SGHDT and CDR2 YYEEEE.

V is TRBV6-5 and J is TRBJ1-6, with a possible D match to TRBD1 (6 bases). Trimming removed 7 bases at V and 10 bases at J, with 14 bases between. CDR3 size: 13 residues. Looked up from germline, CDR1 is MNHEY and CDR2 is SVGAGI. CDR3 sequence: CASNQGMESPLHF. The CDR3 DNA reads as TGTGCCAGCAACCAGGGGATGGAGTCACCCCTCCACTTT.

The genes are TRBV11-2 and TRBJ1-1, with D possibly matching TRBD1 (6 bases). Germline lookup yields CDR1 SGHAT and CDR2 FQNNGV. Trimming pared 5 bases from V and 7 bases from J, leaving 17 bases between. The CDR3 is made up of 14 amino acids. The CDR3 nucleotides read TGTGCCAGCAGCCTACGTTCGGGACATAATGAAGCTTTCTTT. Amino acid sequence: CASSLRSGHNEAFF. Based on the CDR3 plus reference TRBV11-2 and TRBJ1-1, the full variable domain is EAGVAQSPRYKIIEKRQSVAFWCNPISGHATLYWYQQILGQGPKLLIQFQNNGVVDDSQLPKDRFSAERLKGVDSTLKIQPAKLEDSAVYLCASSLRSGHNEAFFGQGTRLTVV.

V usage is TRBV5-8 and J usage is TRBJ1-6; D perhaps matches TRBD1 (5 bases). The CDR3 contains 17 residues. The V and J ends lost 2 bases and 1 base respectively, with 13 bases between them. Looked up from germline, CDR1 is SGHTS and CDR2 is YDEGEE. The CDR3 protein is CASSFIRGLSYNSPLHF. The DNA of the CDR3 is TGTGCCAGCAGCTTTATAAGGGGACTGTCCTATAATTCACCCCTCCACTTT. The variable domain in full, with the rest retrieved from reference TRBV5-8 and TRBJ1-6, is EAGVTQSPTHLIKTRGQQATLRCSPISGHTSVYWYQQALGLGLQFLLWYDEGEERNRGNFPPRFSGRQFPNYSSELNVNALELEDSALYLCASSFIRGLSYNSPLHFGNGTRLTVT.

The rearrangement uses TRBV5-8 and TRBJ1-6, with 7 bases matching TRBD1. The germline CDR1 and CDR2 sequences are SGHTS and YDEGEE. This CDR3 comprises 14 residues. V shed 4 bases and J 8 bases; nucleotides not matched to a gene: 6. Written as DNA, the CDR3 is TGTGCCAGCAGCCGCCCAGGGGGGCATTCACCCCTCCACTTT. Translation: CASSRPGGHSPLHF.

The V gene is TRBV7-2, the J gene TRBJ2-7; D uncertain. The V end lost 5 bases, the J end lost 3 bases, and 17 bases lay between the germline ends. The CDR3 extends over 15 amino acids. Germline assignment: CDR1 SGHTA and CDR2 FQGNSA. As DNA, the CDR3 is TGTGCCAGCAGCCCCCGGGCTACCCCCAGCTACGAGCAGTACTTC. Its protein is CASSPRATPSYEQYF.

The rearrangement uses TRBV12-5 and TRBJ1-5; no definite D call. The CDR3 is 13 residues long. The germline V gene encodes CDR1 LGHNT and CDR2 FRNRAP. Trimming removed 5 bases at V and 10 bases at J, with 15 bases between. Written as DNA, the CDR3 is TGTGCTAGTGGTCGAGGAGACTTAGACCCCCAGCATTTT. This gives the protein CASGRGDLDPQHF.

CDR3 region: CASSLAQGAGGYTF. CDR3 DNA: TGCGCCAGCAGCTTGGCACAGGGGGCAGGTGGCTACACCTTC. The chain combines TRBV5-1 with TRBJ1-2; the match to TRBD1 covers 9 bases. CDR3 length: 14 residues. Germline V gives CDR1 SGHRS, CDR2 YFSETQ. With 0 bases clipped from V and 7 bases from J, the junction kept 4 bases outside the gene matches. Full variable domain (missing parts from reference TRBV5-1 and TRBJ1-2): KAGVTQTPRYLIKTRGQQVTLSCSPISGHRSVSWYQQTPGQGLQFLFEYFSETQRNKGNFPGRFSGRQFSNSRSEMNVSTLELGDSALYLCASSLAQGAGGYTFGSGTRLTVV.

The chain has TRBV5-8 and TRBJ2-1; D might be TRBD2 (5 bases). Deletions cut 7 bases from V and 10 bases from J, with 9 bases between. The CDR3 is made up of 10 amino acids. Looked up from germline, CDR1 is SGHTS and CDR2 is YDEGEE. The CDR3 here is CASWPGEQFF. The CDR3 bases are TGTGCCAGCTGGCCGGGAGAGCAGTTCTTC.

Written as DNA, the CDR3 is TGTGCCAGTGCACCTTGGGGGTACAATGAGCAGTTCTTC. It specifies CASAPWGYNEQFF. This rearrangement joins TRBV19 to TRBJ2-1, with D perhaps matching TRBD1 or TRBD2 (5 bases each). The CDR3 consists of 13 residues. Germline V gene data show CDR1 as LNHDA and CDR2 as SQIVND (reference sequence). The V gene lost 8 bases and the J gene lost 4 bases, with 12 bases spanning the gap. The entire variable domain, with the rest obtained from reference TRBV19 and TRBJ2-1, is as follows: DGGITQSPKYLFRKEGQNVTLSCEQNLNHDAMYWYRQDPGQGLRLIYYSQIVNDFQKGDIAEGYSVSREKKESFPLTVTSAQKNPTAFYLCASAPWGYNEQFFGPGTRLTVL.

V usage is TRBV14 and J usage is TRBJ2-3; TRBD1 matches at 9 bases. Germline CDR1 reads SGHDN; CDR2 reads FVKESK. This CDR3 has 17 residues. With V trimmed by 2 bases and J by 5 bases, 11 bases remained unmatched. The CDR3 DNA is TGTGCCAGCAGCCAACGCACTACAGGGGGCTGGATAGATACGCAGTATTTT. It encodes CASSQRTTGGWIDTQYF.

The V and J genes are TRBV19 and TRBJ1-4; maybe TRBD1 (5 bases). Trimming cost V 1 base and J 8 bases, with 14 bases left between them. CDR1 and CDR2 from the germline V gene are LNHDA and SQIVND (reference sequence). The CDR3 loop spans 15 amino acids. Written as DNA, the CDR3 is TGTGCCAGTAGTATAGGACACCGGGGGGAAGAAAAACTGTTTTTT. It translates to CASSIGHRGEEKLFF.

This rearrangement joins TRBV7-2 to TRBJ2-7, with 7 bases identical to TRBD1. This CDR3 is built from 16 residues. V shed 3 bases, J shed 2 bases, and the junction held 10 bases outside the gene matches. Germline loops: CDR1 SGHTA, CDR2 FQGNSA. CDR3 protein: CASSFKGGEAPYEQYF. CDR3 DNA: TGTGCCAGCAGCTTTAAAGGGGGCGAGGCCCCCTACGAGCAGTACTTC.

This chain links TRBV10-3 with TRBJ1-2; 9 bases are a match to TRBD1. Germline values: CDR1 ENHRY, CDR2 SYGVKD. V lost 5 bases and J lost 2; bases outside the gene matches: 6. CDR3 length equals 15 residues. CDR3 loop: CAISSQDRGNYGYTF. CDR3 DNA: TGTGCCATCAGTTCCCAGGACAGGGGCAACTATGGCTACACCTTC.

This chain connects TRBV5-1 to TRBJ1-1, with D possibly TRBD1 on 6 matching bases. CDR1 SGHRS and CDR2 YFSETQ come from the germline V gene. The CDR3 is 14 residues long. With 2 bases removed from V and 3 bases from J, the gap between germline ends came to 11 bases. Here the CDR3 reads CASSFRTEDTEAFF. The CDR3, as DNA: TGCGCCAGCAGCTTTAGGACAGAAGACACTGAAGCTTTCTTT.

This sequence joins TRBV28 and TRBJ2-7; no reliable D call. The CDR3 has 13 amino acids. CDR1 and CDR2 from the germline V gene are MDHEN and SYDVKM. V was trimmed by 4 bases and J by 1 base, leaving 8 bases between them. The CDR3 here is CASSSPSSYEQYF. CDR3 DNA: TGTGCCAGCAGTTCTCCCAGTTCCTACGAGCAGTACTTC.

V usage is TRBV7-2 and J usage is TRBJ1-1; D is ambiguous. Germline V gene sequence: CDR1 SGHTA, CDR2 FQGNSA. The V end was cut by 5 bases, the J end by 5 bases, with 18 bases between. The CDR3 runs 15 residues. The CDR3 bases are TGTGCCAGCAGCCCCCGGGGTGGGGTACGAACTGAAGCTTTCTTT. This gives the protein CASSPRGGVRTEAFF.

The chain uses TRBV10-1 and TRBJ1-2; D uncertain. CDR1 is WNHNN, CDR2 SYGVQD, per germline (reference sequence). The ends were cut back, 6 bases at V and 1 base at J, with 9 bases in the middle. This CDR3 comprises 13 residues. CDR3 residues: CASSPDHNYGYTF. CDR3 DNA sequence: TGCGCCAGCAGCCCGGACCATAACTATGGCTACACCTTC.

This sequence joins TRBV10-3 and TRBJ1-3; the D gene is possibly TRBD1 (6 bases). CDR1 is ENHRY, CDR2 SYGVKD, per germline. The CDR3 spans 18 residues. The germline V and J ends were trimmed by 3 bases and 0 bases, with 18 bases remaining between them. The DNA of the CDR3 is TGTGCCATCAGTGACGGGTCAGGGGCCTTGGGCTCTGGAAACACCATATATTTT. Protein product: CAISDGSGALGSGNTIYF.

The J gene is TRBJ1-4, the V gene TRBV4-1; 7 bases are a match to TRBD1. The length of the CDR3 is 14 residues. Germline V gene sequence: CDR1 MGHRA, CDR2 YSYEKL. V was pared by 2 bases and J by 5 bases, with 2 bases of the junction left unmatched. The CDR3 DNA sequence: TGCGCCAGCAGCCAATACAGGGGCAATGAAAAACTGTTTTTT. Translating gives CASSQYRGNEKLFF.

This CDR3 is CTSKMGRGSSYNSPLHF. The CDR3 DNA reads as TGCACCAGCAAGATGGGTAGGGGTTCCTCCTATAATTCACCCCTCCACTTT. This chain joins TRBV1 and TRBJ1-6; the table's D call of TRBD1 was not tested on the DNA. TRBV1 is classified as a pseudogene. CDR3 size: 17 residues.

This chain joins TRBV18 and TRBJ2-3; the D gene is possibly TRBD1 (6 bases). Germline values: CDR1 KGHSH, CDR2 LQKENI. V was trimmed by 5 bases and J by 3 bases, leaving 15 bases between them. This CDR3 is built from 15 residues. CDR3 in DNA: TGTGCCAGCTCAACCCAGGGGACGAGAACAGATACGCAGTATTTT. It specifies CASSTQGTRTDTQYF.

This clone was recorded a few times. The chain combines TRBV4-1 with TRBJ1-1; a weak D match, TRBD1 (5 bases). Trimming cost V 4 bases and J 3 bases, with 12 bases left between them. Germline V gene sequence: CDR1 MGHRA, CDR2 YSYEKL. The length of the CDR3 is 14 residues. This chain's CDR3 is CASSRREGDTEAFF. Written as DNA, the CDR3 is TGCGCCAGCAGCCGGAGGGAAGGGGACACTGAAGCTTTCTTT.

The gene calls are TRBV9 and TRBJ1-1, with D tentatively TRBD1 (5 bases). V was pared by 5 bases and J by 0 bases, with 11 bases between. Germline V gene lookup returns CDR1 SGDLS and CDR2 YYNGEE. The CDR3 runs 14 residues. This CDR3 is CASSAGTLNTEAFF. The CDR3 DNA reads TGTGCCAGCAGTGCCGGGACTTTGAACACTGAAGCTTTCTTT.

This clone was seen more than once but under ten times. This chain links TRBV7-3 with TRBJ2-7; D may be TRBD2 (5 bases). V was cut by 1 base and J by 7 bases, with 8 bases left in between. Looked up from germline, CDR1 is SGHTA and CDR2 is FQGTGA. The CDR3 is 12 residues long. CDR3 loop: CASSLNPGEQYF. In nucleotides, the CDR3 is TGTGCCAGCAGCTTAAATCCGGGGGAGCAGTACTTC. The whole variable domain, remainder taken from reference TRBV7-3 and TRBJ2-7, is GAGVSQTPSNKVTEKGKYVELRCDPISGHTALYWYRQSLGQGPEFLIYFQGTGAADDSGLPNDRFFAVRPEGSVSTLKIQRTERGDSAVYLCASSLNPGEQYFGPGTRLTVT.

The chain uses TRBV5-1 and TRBJ2-1, with 13 positions matching TRBD2. V was clipped by 4 bases and J by 7 bases; unmatched bases: 20. From germline, CDR1 is SGHRS and CDR2 YFSETQ. This CDR3 is 20 amino acids long. The DNA of the CDR3 is TGCGCCAGCAGCCCCAGAGGGGGGACTAGCGGGGCCATTGGTGGGAATGAGCAGTTCTTC. It yields the protein CASSPRGGTSGAIGGNEQFF. Using reference TRBV5-1 and TRBJ2-1 for the parts outside the CDR3, the full variable domain is KAGVTQTPRYLIKTRGQQVTLSCSPISGHRSVSWYQQTPGQGLQFLFEYFSETQRNKGNFPGRFSGRQFSNSRSEMNVSTLELGDSALYLCASSPRGGTSGAIGGNEQFFGPGTRLTVL.

The chain uses TRBV30 and TRBJ2-5, with D possibly being TRBD1 (6 bases). V was pared by 0 bases and J by 1 base, with 9 bases between. The germline V gene encodes CDR1 GTSNPN and CDR2 SVGIG (reference sequence). The CDR3 totals 14 residues. CDR3 nucleotide sequence: TGTGCCTGGAGTGTACAGGGTTTCCAAGAGACCCAGTACTTC. It translates to CAWSVQGFQETQYF.

This sequence joins TRBV29-1 and TRBJ1-1, with no clear D. Between the trimmed V and J ends, which lost 5 bases and 3 bases, there was a span of 13 bases. The CDR3 consists of 13 residues. The germline V gene has CDR1 SQVTM and CDR2 ANQGSEA. CDR3: CSVTGNKDTEAFF. The CDR3 DNA sequence: TGCAGCGTTACGGGGAATAAGGACACTGAAGCTTTCTTT.